This T cell receptor (beta chain) was captured by sequencing in a study of shared clonotypes between healthy human individuals. Points from the study as a whole: The study sampled only blood, and tissue repertoires likely differ. All-four-donor shared clonotypes had higher generation probabilities than non-shared clonotypes did.

This clone was seen once. Its antigen is undetermined. The germline V and J ends were trimmed by 1 base and 5 bases, with 14 bases remaining between them. The CDR3 length is 15 residues. Germline CDR1 reads SEHNR; CDR2 reads FQNEAQ (reference sequence). Libraries were prepared by immunoSEQ multiplex PCR; TCRdb keeps only in-frame clonotypes and omits some of them. The table lists millions of clones, 85% to 95% of them singletons. The sample was naive CD4+ T cells from PBMCs. Subset reported: CD45RA+ positively selected. The receptor comes from a young man in good health. Some clones in this sample may be carry-over from other donors' samples. This chain connects TRBV7-9 to TRBJ2-5; D is undetermined. This CDR3 reads CASSLGGLSGETQYF. CDR3 nucleotide sequence: TGTGCCAGCAGCTTAGGTGGCCTCAGTGGGGAGACCCAGTACTTC.